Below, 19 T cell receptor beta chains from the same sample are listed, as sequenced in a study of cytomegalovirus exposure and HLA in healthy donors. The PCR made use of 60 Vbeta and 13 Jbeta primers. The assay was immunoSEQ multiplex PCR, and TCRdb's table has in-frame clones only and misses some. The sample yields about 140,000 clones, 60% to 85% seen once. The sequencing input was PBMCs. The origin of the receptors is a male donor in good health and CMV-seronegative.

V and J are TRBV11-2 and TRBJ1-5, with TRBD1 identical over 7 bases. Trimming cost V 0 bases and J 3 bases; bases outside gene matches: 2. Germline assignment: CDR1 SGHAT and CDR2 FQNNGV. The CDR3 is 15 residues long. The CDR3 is CASSLDGQVNQPQHF. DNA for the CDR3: TGTGCCAGCAGCTTAGATGGACAGGTCAATCAGCCCCAGCATTTT.

The CDR3 is CASSQVLLAGAGNEQFF. For the CDR3, the DNA is TGCGCCAGCAGCCAAGTTTTATTAGCGGGGGCGGGGAATGAGCAGTTCTTC. The chain has TRBV4-1 and TRBJ2-1; 9 bases agree with TRBD2. The CDR3 is 17 residues long. V lost 1 base and J lost 7; bases outside the gene matches: 11. Germline loops: CDR1 MGHRA, CDR2 YSYEKL.

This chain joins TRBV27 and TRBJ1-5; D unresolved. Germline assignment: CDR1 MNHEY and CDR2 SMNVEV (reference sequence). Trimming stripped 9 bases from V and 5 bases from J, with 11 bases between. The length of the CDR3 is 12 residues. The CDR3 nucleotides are TGTGCCAGTTGGGAGAGGCATCAGCCCCAGCATTTT. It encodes CASWERHQPQHF.

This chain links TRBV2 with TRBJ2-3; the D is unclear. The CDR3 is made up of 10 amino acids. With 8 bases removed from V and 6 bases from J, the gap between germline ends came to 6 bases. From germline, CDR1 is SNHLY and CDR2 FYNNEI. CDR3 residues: CASLDDTQYF. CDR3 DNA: TGTGCCAGCCTAGACGATACGCAGTATTTT. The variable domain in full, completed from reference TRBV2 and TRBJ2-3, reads EPEVTQTPSHQVTQMGQEVILRCVPISNHLYFYWYRQILGQKVEFLVSFYNNEISEKSEIFDDQFSVERPDGSNFTLKIRSTKLEDSAMYFCASLDDTQYFGPGTRLTVL.

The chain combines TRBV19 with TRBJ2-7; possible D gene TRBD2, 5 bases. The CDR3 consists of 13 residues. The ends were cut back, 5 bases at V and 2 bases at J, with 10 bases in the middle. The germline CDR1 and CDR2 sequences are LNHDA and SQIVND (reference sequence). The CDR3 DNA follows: TGTGCCAGTAGTTCAGAGGGCCCCTACGAGCAGTACTTC. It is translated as CASSSEGPYEQYF.

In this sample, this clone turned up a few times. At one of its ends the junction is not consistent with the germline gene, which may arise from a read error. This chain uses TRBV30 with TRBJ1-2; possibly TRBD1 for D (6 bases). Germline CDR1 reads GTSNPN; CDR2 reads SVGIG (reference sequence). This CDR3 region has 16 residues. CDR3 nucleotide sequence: TGTGCCCGGAGTGTACTAAGGACAGTCTCTTCCTATGGCTACACCTTC. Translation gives CARSVLRTVSSYGYTF. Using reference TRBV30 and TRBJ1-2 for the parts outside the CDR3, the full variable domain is SQTIHQWPATLVQPVGSPLSLECTVEGTSNPNLYWYRQAAGRGLQLLFYSVGIGQISSEVPQNLSASRPQDRQFILSSKKLLLSDSGFYLCARSVLRTVSSYGYTFGSGTRLTVV.

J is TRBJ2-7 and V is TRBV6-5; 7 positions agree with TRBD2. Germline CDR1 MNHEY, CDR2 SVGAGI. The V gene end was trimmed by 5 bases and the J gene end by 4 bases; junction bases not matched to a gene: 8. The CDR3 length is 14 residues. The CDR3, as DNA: TGTGCCAGCAGTCCGGCGGGAGTAACGTACGAGCAGTACTTC. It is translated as CASSPAGVTYEQYF.

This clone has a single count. CDR3 nucleotide sequence: TGTGCCAGCTTTCAGTGGGAGGGCACCGGGGAGCTGTTTTTT. Translation gives CASFQWEGTGELFF. This sequence joins TRBV7-9 and TRBJ2-2, with 7 positions matching TRBD2. The CDR3 length is 14 residues. Germline-derived CDR1 and CDR2 are SEHNR and FQNEAQ (reference sequence). With 8 bases clipped from V and 4 bases from J, the junction kept 7 bases outside the gene matches.

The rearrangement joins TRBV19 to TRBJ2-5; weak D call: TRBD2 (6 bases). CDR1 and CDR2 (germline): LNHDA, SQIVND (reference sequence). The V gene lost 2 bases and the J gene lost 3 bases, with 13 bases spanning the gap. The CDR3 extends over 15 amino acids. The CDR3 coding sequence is TGTGCCAGTAGTATACAGGGACTCGTAAAAGAGACCCAGTACTTC. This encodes CASSIQGLVKETQYF. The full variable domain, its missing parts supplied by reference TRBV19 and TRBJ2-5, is DGGITQSPKYLFRKEGQNVTLSCEQNLNHDAMYWYRQDPGQGLRLIYYSQIVNDFQKGDIAEGYSVSREKKESFPLTVTSAQKNPTAFYLCASSIQGLVKETQYFGPGTRLLVL.

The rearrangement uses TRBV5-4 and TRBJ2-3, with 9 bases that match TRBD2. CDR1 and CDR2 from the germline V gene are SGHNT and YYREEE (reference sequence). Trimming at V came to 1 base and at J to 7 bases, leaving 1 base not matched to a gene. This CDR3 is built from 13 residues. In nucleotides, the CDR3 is TGTGCCAGCAGCTTGACTAGCGGGTATACGCAGTATTTT. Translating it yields CASSLTSGYTQYF.

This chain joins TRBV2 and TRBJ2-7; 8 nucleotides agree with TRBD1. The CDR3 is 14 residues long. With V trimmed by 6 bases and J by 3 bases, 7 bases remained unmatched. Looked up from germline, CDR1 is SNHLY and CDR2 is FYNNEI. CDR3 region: CASRGTGGIYEQYF. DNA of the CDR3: TGTGCCAGCAGGGGGACAGGAGGGATCTACGAGCAGTACTTC.

CDR3 region: CASSSSTPTYGYTF. In DNA form, the CDR3 reads TGCGCCAGCAGCTCGTCGACTCCTACCTATGGCTACACCTTC. The J gene is TRBJ1-2, the V gene TRBV5-1; D gene ambiguous. Trimming took 3 bases from V and 4 from J, leaving 13 bases between them. The germline CDR1 and CDR2 sequences are SGHRS and YFSETQ. The CDR3 extends over 14 amino acids.

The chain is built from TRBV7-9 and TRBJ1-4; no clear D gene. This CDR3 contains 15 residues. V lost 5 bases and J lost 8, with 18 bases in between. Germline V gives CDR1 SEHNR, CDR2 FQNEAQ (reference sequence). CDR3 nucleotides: TGTGCCAGCAGCAAAACGGGAAGTATAGGAGAAAAACTGTTTTTT. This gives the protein CASSKTGSIGEKLFF.

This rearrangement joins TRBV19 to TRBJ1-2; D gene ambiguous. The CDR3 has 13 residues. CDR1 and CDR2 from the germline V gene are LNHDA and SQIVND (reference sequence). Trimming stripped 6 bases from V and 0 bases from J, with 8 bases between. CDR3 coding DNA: TGTGCCAGTAGACCAGAAACTAACTATGGCTACACCTTC. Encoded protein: CASRPETNYGYTF.

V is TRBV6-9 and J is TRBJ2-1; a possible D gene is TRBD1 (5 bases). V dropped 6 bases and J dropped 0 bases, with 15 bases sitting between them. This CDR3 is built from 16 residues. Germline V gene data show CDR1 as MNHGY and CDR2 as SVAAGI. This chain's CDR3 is CASRTPGPSSYNEQFF. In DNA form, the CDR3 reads TGTGCCAGCAGGACCCCAGGGCCCAGCTCCTACAATGAGCAGTTCTTC.

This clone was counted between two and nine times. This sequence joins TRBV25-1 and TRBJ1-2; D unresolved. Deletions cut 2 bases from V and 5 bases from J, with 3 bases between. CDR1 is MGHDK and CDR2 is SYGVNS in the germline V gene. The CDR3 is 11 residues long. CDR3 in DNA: TGTGCCAGCAGTGAACTATATGGCTACACCTTC. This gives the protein CASSELYGYTF.

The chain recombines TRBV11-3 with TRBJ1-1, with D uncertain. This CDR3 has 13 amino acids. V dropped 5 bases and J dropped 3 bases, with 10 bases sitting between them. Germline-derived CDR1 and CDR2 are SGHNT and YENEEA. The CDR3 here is CASSVNRYTEAFF. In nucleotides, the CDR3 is TGTGCCAGCAGCGTCAACAGATACACTGAAGCTTTCTTT.

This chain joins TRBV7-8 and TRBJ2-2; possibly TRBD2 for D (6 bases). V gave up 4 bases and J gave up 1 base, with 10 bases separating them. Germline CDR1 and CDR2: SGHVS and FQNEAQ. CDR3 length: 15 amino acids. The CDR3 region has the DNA TGTGCCAGCAGCTCCCGCGGGGAGAACACCGGGGAGCTGTTTTTT. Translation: CASSSRGENTGELFF. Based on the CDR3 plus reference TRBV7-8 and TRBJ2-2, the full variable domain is GAGVSQSPRYKVAKRGQDVALRCDPISGHVSLFWYQQALGQGPEFLTYFQNEAQLDKSGLPSDRFFAERPEGSVSTLKIQRTQQEDSAVYLCASSSRGENTGELFFGEGSRLTVL.

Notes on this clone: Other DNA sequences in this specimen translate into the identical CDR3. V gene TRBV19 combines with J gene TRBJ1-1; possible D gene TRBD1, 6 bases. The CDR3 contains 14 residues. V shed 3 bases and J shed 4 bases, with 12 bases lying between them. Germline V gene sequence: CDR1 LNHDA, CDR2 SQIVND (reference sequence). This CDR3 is CASSIGTGFTEAFF. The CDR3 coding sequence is TGTGCCAGTAGTATCGGAACAGGGTTCACTGAAGCTTTCTTT. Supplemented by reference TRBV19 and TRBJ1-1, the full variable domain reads DGGITQSPKYLFRKEGQNVTLSCEQNLNHDAMYWYRQDPGQGLRLIYYSQIVNDFQKGDIAEGYSVSREKKESFPLTVTSAQKNPTAFYLCASSIGTGFTEAFFGQGTRLTVV.